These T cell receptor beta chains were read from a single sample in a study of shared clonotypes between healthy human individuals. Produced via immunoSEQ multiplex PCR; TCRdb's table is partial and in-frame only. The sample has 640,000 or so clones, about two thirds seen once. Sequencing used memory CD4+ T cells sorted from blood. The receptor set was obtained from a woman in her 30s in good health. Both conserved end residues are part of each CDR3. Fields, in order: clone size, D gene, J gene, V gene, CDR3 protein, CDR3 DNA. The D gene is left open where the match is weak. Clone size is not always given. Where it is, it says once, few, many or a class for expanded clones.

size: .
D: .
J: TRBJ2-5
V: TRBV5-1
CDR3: CASSSHTGRETQYF
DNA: TGCGCCAGCAGCTCCCACACAGGGCGGGAGACCCAGTACTTC

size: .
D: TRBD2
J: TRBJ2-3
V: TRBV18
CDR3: CASSPPLAGIMTDTQYF
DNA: TGTGCCAGCTCACCACCCTTAGCGGGAATAATGACAGATACGCAGTATTTT

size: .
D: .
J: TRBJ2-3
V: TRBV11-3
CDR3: CASSKKQDTQYF
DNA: TGTGCCAGCAGCAAAAAGCAAGATACGCAGTATTTT

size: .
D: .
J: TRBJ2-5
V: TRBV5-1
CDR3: CASSLAAGTKETQYF
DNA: TGCGCCAGCAGCTTGGCCGCCGGGACAAAAGAGACCCAGTACTTC

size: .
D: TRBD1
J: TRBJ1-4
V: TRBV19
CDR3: CASLERGRSEKLFF
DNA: TGTGCCAGCTTGGAGAGGGGGCGATCCGAAAAACTGTTTTTT

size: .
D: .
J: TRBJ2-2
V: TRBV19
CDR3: CASEGPIFAGELFF
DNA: TGTGCCAGTGAAGGGCCAATTTTTGCCGGGGAGCTGTTTTTT

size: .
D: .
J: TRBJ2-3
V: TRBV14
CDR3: CASSQAGGQAQYF
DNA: TGTGCCAGCAGCCAAGCCGGGGGGCAAGCGCAGTATTTT

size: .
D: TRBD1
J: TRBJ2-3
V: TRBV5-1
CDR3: CASNPTGVTDTQYF
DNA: TGCGCCAGCAACCCGACAGGGGTGACAGATACGCAGTATTTT

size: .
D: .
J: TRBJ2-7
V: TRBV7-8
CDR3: CASSLRDYEQYF
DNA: TGTGCCAGCAGCTTGCGAGACTACGAGCAGTACTTC

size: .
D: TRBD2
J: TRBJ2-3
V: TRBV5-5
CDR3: CASSFLLAGSTDTQYF
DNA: TGTGCCAGCAGCTTCCTACTAGCGGGTAGCACAGATACGCAGTATTTT

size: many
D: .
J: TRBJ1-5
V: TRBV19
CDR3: CASRPDRYSNQPQHF
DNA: TGTGCCAGTAGACCCGACCGTTATAGCAATCAGCCCCAGCATTTT

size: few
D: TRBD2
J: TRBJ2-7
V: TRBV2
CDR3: CASRTSGSHEQYF
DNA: TGTGCCAGCAGGACTAGCGGGAGCCACGAGCAGTACTTC

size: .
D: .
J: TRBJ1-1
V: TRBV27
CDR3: CASSLAAGGPTEAFF
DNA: TGTGCCAGCAGTTTAGCCGCCGGCGGTCCCACTGAAGCTTTCTTT

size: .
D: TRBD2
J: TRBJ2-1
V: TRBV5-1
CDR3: CASRWGGYNEQFF
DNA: TGCGCCAGCAGGTGGGGGGGTTACAATGAGCAGTTCTTC

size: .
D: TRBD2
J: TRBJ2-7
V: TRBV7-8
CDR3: CASSFAGGSNEQYF
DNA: TGTGCCAGCAGCTTTGCGGGAGGAAGCAACGAGCAGTACTTC

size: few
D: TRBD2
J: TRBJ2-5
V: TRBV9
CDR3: CASSVGLAGGSGARETQYF
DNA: TGTGCCAGCAGCGTAGGACTAGCGGGAGGATCAGGGGCCAGGGAGACCCAGTACTTC

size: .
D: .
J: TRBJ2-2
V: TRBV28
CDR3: CASSFSGSTGELFF
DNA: TGTGCCAGCAGTTTCTCGGGTTCCACCGGGGAGCTGTTTTTT

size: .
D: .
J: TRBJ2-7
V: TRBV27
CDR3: CASRNRESYEQYF
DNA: TGTGCCAGCAGAAACCGTGAATCATACGAGCAGTACTTC

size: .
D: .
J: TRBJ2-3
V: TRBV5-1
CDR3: CASSLGSGGTDTQYF
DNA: TGCGCCAGCAGCTTGGGTAGCGGAGGCACAGATACGCAGTATTTT

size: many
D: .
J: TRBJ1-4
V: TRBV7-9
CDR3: CASSLMMVTEKLFF
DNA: TGTGCCAGCAGCTTGATGATGGTGACCGAAAAACTGTTTTTT

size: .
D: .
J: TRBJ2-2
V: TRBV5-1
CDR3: CASSWVRGDTGELFF
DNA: TGCGCCAGCAGCTGGGTTAGGGGAGACACCGGGGAGCTGTTTTTT

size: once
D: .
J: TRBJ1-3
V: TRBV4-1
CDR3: CASSQSDLVSGNTIYF
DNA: TGCGCCAGCAGCCAATCTGACCTCGTATCTGGAAACACCATATATTTT

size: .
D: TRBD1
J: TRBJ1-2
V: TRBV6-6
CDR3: CASSYNLGQGRGYTF
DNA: TGTGCCAGCAGTTACAACCTCGGACAGGGCCGAGGCTACACCTTC

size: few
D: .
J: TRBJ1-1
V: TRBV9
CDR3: CASSVGTGGTEAFF
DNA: TGTGCCAGCAGCGTAGGAACGGGGGGCACTGAAGCTTTCTTT

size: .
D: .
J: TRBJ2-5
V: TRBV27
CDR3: CASSLKNQETQYF
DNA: TGTGCCAGCAGTTTAAAGAACCAAGAGACCCAGTACTTC

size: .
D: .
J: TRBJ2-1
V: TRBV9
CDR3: CASSVAGILSYNEQFF
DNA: TGTGCCAGCAGCGTAGCCGGGATTCTTTCCTACAATGAGCAGTTCTTC

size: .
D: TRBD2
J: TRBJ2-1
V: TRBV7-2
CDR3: CASSLGTSWYNEQFF
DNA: TGTGCCAGCAGCTTGGGGACTAGCTGGTACAATGAGCAGTTCTTC

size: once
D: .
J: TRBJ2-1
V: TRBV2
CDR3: CARGGDHYNEQFF
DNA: TGTGCCAGAGGTGGAGACCACTACAATGAGCAGTTCTTC

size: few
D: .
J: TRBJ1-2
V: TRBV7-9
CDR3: CACTTTGSNYGYTF
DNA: TGTGCCTGCACAACCACGGGCTCTAACTATGGCTACACCTTC

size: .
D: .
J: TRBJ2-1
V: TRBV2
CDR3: CASTRLVSYNEQFF
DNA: TGTGCCAGCACCCGACTAGTGTCCTACAATGAGCAGTTCTTC

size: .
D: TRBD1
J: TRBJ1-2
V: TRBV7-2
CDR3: CASSLVGQGVDGYTF
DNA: TGTGCCAGCAGCTTAGTGGGACAGGGGGTAGACGGCTACACCTTC